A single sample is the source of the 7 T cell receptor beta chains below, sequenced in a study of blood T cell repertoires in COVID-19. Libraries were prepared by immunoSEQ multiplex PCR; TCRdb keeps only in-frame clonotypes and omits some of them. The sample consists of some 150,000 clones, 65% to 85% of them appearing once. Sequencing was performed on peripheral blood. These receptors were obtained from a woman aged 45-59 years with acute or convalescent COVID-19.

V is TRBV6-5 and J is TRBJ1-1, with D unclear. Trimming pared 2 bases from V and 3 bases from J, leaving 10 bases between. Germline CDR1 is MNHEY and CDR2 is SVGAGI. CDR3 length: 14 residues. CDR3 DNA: TGTGCCAGCAGTTACAGGCAGGTCGACACTGAAGCTTTCTTT. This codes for CASSYRQVDTEAFF.

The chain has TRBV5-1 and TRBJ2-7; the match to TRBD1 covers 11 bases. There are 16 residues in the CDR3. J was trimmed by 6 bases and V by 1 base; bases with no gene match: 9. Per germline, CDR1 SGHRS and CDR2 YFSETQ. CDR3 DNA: TGCGCCAGCAGCTTGAGCCCCGGGACAGGGGGGAGCGAGCAGTACTTC. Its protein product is CASSLSPGTGGSEQYF.

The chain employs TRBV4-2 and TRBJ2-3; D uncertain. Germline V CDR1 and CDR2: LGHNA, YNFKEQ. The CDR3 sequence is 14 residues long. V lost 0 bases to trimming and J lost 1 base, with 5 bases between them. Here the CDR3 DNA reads TGTGCCAGCAGCCAAGATAGCCGCACAGATACGCAGTATTTT. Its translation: CASSQDSRTDTQYF.

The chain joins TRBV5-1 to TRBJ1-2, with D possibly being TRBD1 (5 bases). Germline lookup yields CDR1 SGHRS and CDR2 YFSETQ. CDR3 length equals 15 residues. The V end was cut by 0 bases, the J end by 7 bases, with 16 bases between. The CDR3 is CASSLDGGRPFGYTF. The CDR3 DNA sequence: TGCGCCAGCAGCTTGGACGGGGGAAGACCCTTTGGCTACACCTTC.

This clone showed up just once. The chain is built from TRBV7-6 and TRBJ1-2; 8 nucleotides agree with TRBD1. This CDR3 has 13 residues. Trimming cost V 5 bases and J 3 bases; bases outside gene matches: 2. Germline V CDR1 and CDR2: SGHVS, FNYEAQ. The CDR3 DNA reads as TGTGCCAGCAGCCCGACAGGGGACTATGGCTACACCTTC. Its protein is CASSPTGDYGYTF.

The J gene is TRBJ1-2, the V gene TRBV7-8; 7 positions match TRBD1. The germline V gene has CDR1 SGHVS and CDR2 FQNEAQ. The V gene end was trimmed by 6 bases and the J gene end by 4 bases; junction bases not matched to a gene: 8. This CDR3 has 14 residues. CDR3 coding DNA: TGTGCCAGCAGACCGGACAGGTTAGGCTATGGCTACACCTTC. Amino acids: CASRPDRLGYGYTF.

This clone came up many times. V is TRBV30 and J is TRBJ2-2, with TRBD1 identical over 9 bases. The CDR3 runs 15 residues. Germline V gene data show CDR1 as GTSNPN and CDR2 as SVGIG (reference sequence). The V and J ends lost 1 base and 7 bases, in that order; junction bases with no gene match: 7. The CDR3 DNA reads TGTGCCTGGAGTGACCGGGACAGGGACAGCGGGGAGCTGTTTTTT. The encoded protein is CAWSDRDRDSGELFF.